Below, one T cell receptor (beta chain) is given with its context. The sample comes from a study of technical replicates of blood from several donors. CDR3 size: 13 residues. Trimming removed 5 bases from V and 4 bases from J, with 13 bases in between. Germline V lookup: CDR1 GTSNPN, CDR2 SVGIG (reference sequence). Repertoires were generated with immunoSEQ multiplex PCR, while TCRdb's copy carries only in-frame clones and drops some. The data hold tens of thousands of clones, with over 85% observed a single time. The clonotype originates from a human donor in good health. The specimen was T cells isolated from PBMCs. V usage is TRBV30 and J usage is TRBJ2-3; D might be TRBD2 (6 bases). This CDR3 reads CAWQQWGADTQYF. Written as DNA, the CDR3 is TGTGCCTGGCAGCAGTGGGGGGCAGATACGCAGTATTTT.